A single sample gave rise to the 21 T cell receptor beta chains below, sequenced in a study of shared clonotypes between healthy human individuals. Libraries were prepared by immunoSEQ multiplex PCR; TCRdb keeps only in-frame clonotypes and omits some of them. The sample holds 2 million to 2.5 million clones, roughly 94% seen once. Specimen: naive CD4+ T cells sorted from blood. As for subset: CD45RA+ positively selected. These receptors all stem from a man younger than 30 in good health.

This chain joins TRBV4-1 and TRBJ2-7; 11 nucleotides align to TRBD2. V lost 3 bases to trimming and J lost 0 bases; unmatched junction nucleotides: 7. From germline, CDR1 is MGHRA and CDR2 YSYEKL. The CDR3 runs to 17 residues. The CDR3 DNA reads as TGCGCCAGCAGCCACCCGGGACTAGCGGATTCCTCCTACGAGCAGTACTTC. It yields the protein CASSHPGLADSSYEQYF.

V and J are TRBV7-3 and TRBJ2-2; D is unresolved. Germline V lookup: CDR1 SGHTA, CDR2 FQGTGA. V shed 2 bases and J shed 7 bases, with 11 bases lying between them. This CDR3 comprises 14 residues. Written as DNA, the CDR3 is TGTGCCAGCAGCTTAGACCCTAAGGGCGGGGAGCTGTTTTTT. Protein sequence: CASSLDPKGGELFF.

CDR3 sequence (DNA): TGTGCCAGCGGGGGTGGACAGGGGATGACAGATACGCAGTATTTT. This gives the protein CASGGGQGMTDTQYF. V and J are TRBV2 and TRBJ2-3, with 9 bases that match TRBD1. V lost 8 bases and J lost 3; bases outside the gene matches: 9. The CDR3 loop spans 15 amino acids. CDR1 is SNHLY and CDR2 is FYNNEI in the germline V gene.

V is TRBV5-6 and J is TRBJ1-2; D remains unclear. Germline lookup yields CDR1 SGHDT and CDR2 YYEEEE. This CDR3 contains 12 residues. V shed 1 base and J shed 7 bases, with 8 bases lying between them. The chain's CDR3 is CASSLRSLGYTF. In nucleotides, the CDR3 is TGTGCCAGCAGCTTGCGGTCGCTTGGCTACACCTTC.

A note on this clone: The sample contains more than one DNA sequence encoding this CDR3. This chain links TRBV7-9 with TRBJ2-1; D may be TRBD1 (6 bases). CDR3 length equals 15 residues. V dropped 0 bases and J dropped 0 bases, with 6 bases sitting between them. Germline CDR1 reads SEHNR; CDR2 reads FQNEAQ (reference sequence). The CDR3 loop reads CASSLARGSYNEQFF. The CDR3, as DNA: TGTGCCAGCAGCTTAGCCAGGGGCTCCTACAATGAGCAGTTCTTC.

J is TRBJ2-5 and V is TRBV5-6; D possibly matches TRBD1 or TRBD2 (5 bases each). Germline lookup yields CDR1 SGHDT and CDR2 YYEEEE. V lost 0 bases and J lost 1, with 7 bases in between. The CDR3 covers 14 residues. In DNA, the CDR3 is TGTGCCAGCAGCTTGGGAGGGGCCCAAGAGACCCAGTACTTC. Encoded protein: CASSLGGAQETQYF.

The chain joins TRBV6-5 to TRBJ2-2; 7 positions agree with TRBD1. CDR1 is MNHEY, CDR2 SVGAGI, per germline. The CDR3 contains 15 residues. J was trimmed by 5 bases and V by 4 bases; bases with no gene match: 7. CDR3 bases: TGTGCCAGCAGTTCAGGGGGTTCGGTAACCGGGGAGCTGTTTTTT. Translating gives CASSSGGSVTGELFF.

J is TRBJ2-7 and V is TRBV10-2; TRBD1 matches at 11 bases. J was trimmed by 4 bases and V by 3 bases; bases with no gene match: 5. This CDR3 is 15 amino acids long. CDR1 is WSHSY and CDR2 is SAAADI in the germline V gene. The CDR3 region has the DNA TGCGCCAGCAGTGACCCGGACAGGGGGCTGTACGAGCAGTACTTC. It yields the protein CASSDPDRGLYEQYF.

This rearrangement joins TRBV7-9 to TRBJ2-5; D remains unclear. Trimming stripped 6 bases from V and 1 base from J, with 3 bases between. Germline lookup yields CDR1 SEHNR and CDR2 FQNEAQ (reference sequence). The CDR3 length is 11 residues. CDR3 sequence (DNA): TGTGCCAGCAGATCCCAAGAGACCCAGTACTTC. It yields the protein CASRSQETQYF.

The DNA of the CDR3 is TGTGCCAGCACTCCGGTCGGTGGTGGGAACACCGGGGAGCTGTTTTTT. It encodes CASTPVGGGNTGELFF. V and J are TRBV7-8 and TRBJ2-2; D is uncertain. In germline, CDR1 is SGHVS, CDR2 FQNEAQ. V was cut by 7 bases and J by 1 base, with 16 bases left in between. The CDR3 has 16 amino acids.

The count of this clone is one. This chain connects TRBV9 to TRBJ1-2; the match to TRBD1 covers 7 bases. Trimming cost V 3 bases and J 7 bases; bases outside gene matches: 12. The CDR3 consists of 15 residues. The germline gives CDR1 SGDLS, CDR2 YYNGEE. CDR3: CASSEGDSRKGGYTF. CDR3 DNA sequence: TGTGCCAGCAGCGAAGGGGACAGCCGGAAGGGTGGCTACACCTTC.

The chain has TRBV12-2 and TRBJ2-1; whether TRBD1, the table's D call, matches the DNA was not checked. TRBV12-2 is given as a pseudogene. The CDR3 consists of 17 residues. Here the CDR3 DNA reads TGTGCAAGTCGCTTAGCCTCCGGGACAGGGGACAGCTATGAGCAGTTCTTC. This codes for CASRLASGTGDSYEQFF.

This chain connects TRBV5-1 to TRBJ2-7; 14 nucleotides line up with TRBD2. V was pared by 4 bases and J by 3 bases, with 3 bases of the junction left unmatched. Germline V lookup: CDR1 SGHRS, CDR2 YFSETQ. The CDR3 consists of 15 residues. The CDR3 nucleotides are TGCGCCAGCAGCACCGGACTAGCGGGAGGCTACGAGCAGTACTTC. It translates to CASSTGLAGGYEQYF. The whole variable domain, filled in from reference TRBV5-1 and TRBJ2-7, reads KAGVTQTPRYLIKTRGQQVTLSCSPISGHRSVSWYQQTPGQGLQFLFEYFSETQRNKGNFPGRFSGRQFSNSRSEMNVSTLELGDSALYLCASSTGLAGGYEQYFGPGTRLTVT.

The genes are TRBV6-5 and TRBJ1-2; 7 bases are shared with TRBD1. The CDR3 contains 16 residues. V lost 0 bases and J lost 7; bases outside the gene matches: 11. Per the germline V gene, CDR1 is MNHEY and CDR2 is SVGAGI. The CDR3 region has the DNA TGTGCCAGCAGTTACTCGAATATTGGGACAGCTCTTGGCTACACCTTC. Protein: CASSYSNIGTALGYTF.

This clone was picked up one time. V usage is TRBV6-1 and J usage is TRBJ1-6; no clear D. There are 15 residues in the CDR3. CDR1 is MNHNS and CDR2 is SASEGT in the germline V gene. The ends were cut back, 1 base at V and 7 bases at J, with 11 bases in the middle. DNA for the CDR3: TGTGCCAGCAGTGAAGAAGGCGATAGGAATTCACCCCTCCACTTT. It is translated as CASSEEGDRNSPLHF.

For this clone: The sample contains more than one DNA sequence encoding this CDR3. The chain joins TRBV28 to TRBJ1-2; no firm D call. V lost 3 bases and J lost 4, with 9 bases in between. Germline-derived CDR1 and CDR2 are MDHEN and SYDVKM. This CDR3 contains 13 residues. The CDR3 DNA follows: TGTGCCAGCAGTTTGAGGCGCGGCTATGGCTACACCTTC. Residues: CASSLRRGYGYTF.

To note about this clone: Other DNA sequences in this sample translate to the same CDR3. J is TRBJ1-2 and V is TRBV6-5, with 7 bases fitting TRBD1. The V segment lost 6 bases and the J segment 6 bases; nucleotides outside the gene matches: 4. CDR1 and CDR2 (germline): MNHEY, SVGAGI. The CDR3 contains 12 residues. The CDR3 DNA sequence: TGTGCCAGCAGCAACAGGGGAGATGGCTACACCTTC. Translating gives CASSNRGDGYTF.

The V and J genes are TRBV6-1 and TRBJ2-7; TRBD1 agrees at 8 bases. V was clipped by 3 bases and J by 1 base; unmatched bases: 8. CDR1 is MNHNS and CDR2 is SASEGT in the germline V gene. The CDR3 spans 16 residues. Written as DNA, the CDR3 is TGTGCCAGCAGTGATAGGGCAGGGGGCTTTTCCTACGAGCAGTACTTC. This gives the protein CASSDRAGGFSYEQYF.

The gene calls are TRBV5-1 and TRBJ1-6; D remains unclear. CDR1 and CDR2 (germline): SGHRS, YFSETQ. Trimming shortened V by 0 bases and J by 7 bases, and 26 bases separated the two germline ends. This CDR3 is 20 amino acids long. The CDR3 DNA reads as TGCGCCAGCAGCTTGGAAAGGGTCAGAACTACACCGTGGAGAAATTCACCCCTCCACTTT. This encodes CASSLERVRTTPWRNSPLHF.

This chain joins TRBV29-1 and TRBJ1-2, with 9 bases fitting TRBD1. This CDR3 is 14 amino acids long. The V and J ends lost 7 bases and 3 bases, in that order; junction bases with no gene match: 9. The germline V gene has CDR1 SQVTM and CDR2 ANQGSEA. CDR3 amino acids: CSAAPGTGYYGYTF. The DNA for the CDR3 is TGCAGCGCAGCCCCCGGGACAGGGTACTATGGCTACACCTTC.

The chain links TRBV6-4 to TRBJ2-7; D unresolved. Germline V gene lookup returns CDR1 MRHNA and CDR2 SNTAGT. The CDR3 sequence is 15 residues long. V lost 6 bases to trimming and J lost 6 bases, with 21 bases between them. CDR3 sequence: CASSQIPGPGIEQYF. For the CDR3, the DNA is TGTGCCAGCAGCCAGATCCCGGGTCCCGGAATCGAGCAGTACTTC.